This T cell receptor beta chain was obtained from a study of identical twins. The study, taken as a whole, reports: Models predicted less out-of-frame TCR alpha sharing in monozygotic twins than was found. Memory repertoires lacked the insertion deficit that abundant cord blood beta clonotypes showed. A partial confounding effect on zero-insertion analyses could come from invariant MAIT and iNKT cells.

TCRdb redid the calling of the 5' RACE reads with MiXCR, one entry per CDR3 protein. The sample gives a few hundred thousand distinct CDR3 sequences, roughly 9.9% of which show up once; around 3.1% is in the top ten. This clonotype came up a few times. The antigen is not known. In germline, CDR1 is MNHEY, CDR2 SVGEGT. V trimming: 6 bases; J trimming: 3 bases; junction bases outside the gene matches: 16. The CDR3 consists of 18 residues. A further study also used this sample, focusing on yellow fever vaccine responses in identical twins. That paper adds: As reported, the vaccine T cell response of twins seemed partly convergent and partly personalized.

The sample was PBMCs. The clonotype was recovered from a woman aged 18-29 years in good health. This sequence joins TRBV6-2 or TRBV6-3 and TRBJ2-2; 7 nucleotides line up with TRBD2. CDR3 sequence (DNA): TGTGCCAGCAGACCGGCGTTGCATCGGGAGGCGTACACCGGGGAGCTGTTTTTT. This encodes CASRPALHREAYTGELFF.